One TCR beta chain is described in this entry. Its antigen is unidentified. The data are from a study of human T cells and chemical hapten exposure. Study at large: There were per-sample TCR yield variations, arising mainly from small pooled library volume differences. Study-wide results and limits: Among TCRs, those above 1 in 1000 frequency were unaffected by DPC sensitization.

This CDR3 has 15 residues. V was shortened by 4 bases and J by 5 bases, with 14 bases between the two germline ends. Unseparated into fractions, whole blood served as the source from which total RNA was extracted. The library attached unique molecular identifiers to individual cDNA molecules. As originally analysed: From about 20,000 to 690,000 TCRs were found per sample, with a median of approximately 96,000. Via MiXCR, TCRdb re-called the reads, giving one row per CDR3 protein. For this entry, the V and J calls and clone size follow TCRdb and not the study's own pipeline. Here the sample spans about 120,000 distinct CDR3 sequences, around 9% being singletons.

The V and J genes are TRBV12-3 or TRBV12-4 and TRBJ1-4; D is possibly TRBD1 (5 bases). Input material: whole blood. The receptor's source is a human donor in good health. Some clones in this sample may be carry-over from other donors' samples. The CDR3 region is CASSSPGTDNEKLFF. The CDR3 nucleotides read TGTGCCAGCAGTTCCCCCGGGACTGACAATGAAAAACTGTTTTTT.